Listed here are 5 T cell receptor beta chains from one sample, sequenced in a study of patients and donors after allogeneic stem cell transplantation. One entry per CDR3 protein, called by TCRdb with MiXCR from the RT-PCR reads. The sample has about 57,000 distinct CDR3 sequences, 10% to 15% seen once. The source material was blood, either unsorted or a sorted T cell fraction (not recorded which). The receptors were gathered from a human donor who was either an allogeneic HSCT recipient or a stem cell or donor lymphocyte infusion donor (not recorded which). It is not recorded whose cells these are; they may come from a transplant donor.

This clonotype was picked up a small number of times. The chain is built from TRBV7-9 and TRBJ1-1, with TRBD1 matching 8 bases. V shed 4 bases and J 6 bases; nucleotides not matched to a gene: 7. CDR3 size: 14 residues. Germline CDR1 and CDR2: SEHNR and FQNEAQ (reference sequence). The CDR3 spells CASSSGQGRAEAFF. The CDR3 nucleotides read TGTGCCAGCAGCTCCGGACAGGGTCGCGCTGAAGCTTTCTTT.

This clonotype showed up many times. This chain connects TRBV6-5 to TRBJ1-5; 10 bases match TRBD1. The CDR3 is made up of 16 amino acids. Germline trimming cut 2 bases from V and 2 bases from J; bases unmatched to any gene: 3. CDR1 is MNHEY, CDR2 SVGAGI, per germline. CDR3 residues: CASSYRTGGRNQPQHF. CDR3 coding DNA: TGTGCCAGCAGTTACCGGACAGGGGGGCGCAATCAGCCCCAGCATTTT.

This clonotype was picked up a small number of times. The chain recombines TRBV6-6 with TRBJ2-7; 10 positions agree with TRBD2. The CDR3 is 17 amino acids. V shed 6 bases and J 5 bases; nucleotides not matched to a gene: 16. Germline V gene sequence: CDR1 MNHNY, CDR2 SVGAGI (reference sequence). Written as DNA, the CDR3 is TGTGCCAGCAGACACTTGCCCGGAGCGGGAGGGTCCCACGAGCAGTACTTC. This codes for CASRHLPGAGGSHEQYF.

This clonotype was counted a few times. The chain combines TRBV7-8 with TRBJ2-1; 12 nucleotides agree with TRBD2. Germline values: CDR1 SGHVS, CDR2 FQNEAQ. This CDR3 contains 15 residues. Trimming at V came to 2 bases and at J to 4 bases, leaving 0 bases not matched to a gene. The CDR3 DNA follows: TGTGCCAGCAGCTTACTAGCGGGGGGGTACAATGAGCAGTTCTTC. It translates to CASSLLAGGYNEQFF.

This clonotype has more than one count but fewer than ten. V and J are TRBV3-1 and TRBJ2-1; 15 bases align to TRBD2. After removal of 0 bases from V and 7 bases from J, the junction contained 4 bases not matched to a gene. From germline, CDR1 is LGHDT and CDR2 YNNKEL (reference sequence). The CDR3 is made up of 17 amino acids. The CDR3 DNA is TGTGCCAGCAGCCAAGACCGGACTAGCGGGAGGGCAAATGAGCAGTTCTTC. Encoded protein: CASSQDRTSGRANEQFF.